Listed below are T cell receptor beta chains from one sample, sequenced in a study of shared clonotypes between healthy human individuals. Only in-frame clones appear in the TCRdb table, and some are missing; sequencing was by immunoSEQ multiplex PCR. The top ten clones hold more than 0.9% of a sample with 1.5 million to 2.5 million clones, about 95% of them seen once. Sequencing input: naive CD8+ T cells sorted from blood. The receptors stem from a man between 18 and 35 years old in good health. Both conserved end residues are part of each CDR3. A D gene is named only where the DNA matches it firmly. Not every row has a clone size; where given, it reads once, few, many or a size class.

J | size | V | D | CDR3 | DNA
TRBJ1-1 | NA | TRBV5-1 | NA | CASSFSGYTEAFF | TGCGCCAGCAGCTTTTCAGGGTACACTGAAGCTTTCTTT
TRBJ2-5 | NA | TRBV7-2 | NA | CASSLAGFWLDQETQYF | TGTGCCAGCAGCTTAGCAGGTTTTTGGCTAGACCAAGAGACCCAGTACTTC
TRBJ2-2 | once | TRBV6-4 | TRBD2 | CASSDPPAGSAGELFF | TGTGCCAGCAGTGACCCCCCAGCGGGAAGTGCCGGGGAGCTGTTTTTT
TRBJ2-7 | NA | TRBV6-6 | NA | CASSLDSYEQYF | TGTGCCAGCAGTTTGGACTCTTACGAGCAGTACTTC
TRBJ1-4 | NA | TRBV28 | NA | CASRTTVNEKLFF | TGTGCCAGCAGGACGACTGTTAATGAAAAACTGTTTTTT
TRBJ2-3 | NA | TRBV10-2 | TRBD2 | CASCASGGTDTQYF | TGCGCCAGCTGCGCGAGCGGGGGGACAGATACGCAGTATTTT
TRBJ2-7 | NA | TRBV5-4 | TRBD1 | CASSQSTGIVTHEQYF | TGTGCCAGCAGCCAATCGACAGGGATCGTGACCCACGAGCAGTACTTC
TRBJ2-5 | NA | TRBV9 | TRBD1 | CASSMGQGQETQYF | TGTGCCAGCAGCATGGGACAGGGACAAGAGACCCAGTACTTC
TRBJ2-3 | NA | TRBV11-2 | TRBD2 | CASSRGLAGPLSTDTQYF | TGTGCCAGCAGCCGTGGACTAGCGGGGCCCCTTAGCACAGATACGCAGTATTTT
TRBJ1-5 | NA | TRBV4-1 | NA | CASSQVDSTAQHF | TGCGCCAGCAGCCAGGTGGACAGCACAGCCCAGCATTTT
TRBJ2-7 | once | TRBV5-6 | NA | CASSFLAFTYEQYF | TGTGCCAGCAGCTTCCTAGCGTTCACCTACGAGCAGTACTTC
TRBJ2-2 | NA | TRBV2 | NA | CASSVVNTGELFF | TGTGCCAGCAGTGTGGTCAACACCGGGGAGCTGTTTTTT
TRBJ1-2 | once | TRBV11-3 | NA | CASRLYYKGLGYTF | TGTGCCAGCAGACTTTATTATAAGGGTCTAGGCTACACCTTC
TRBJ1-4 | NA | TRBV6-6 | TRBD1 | CASSDGLWTGTTFPGF | TGTGCCAGCAGCGATGGCCTCTGGACAGGGACTACCTTCCCCGGTTTT
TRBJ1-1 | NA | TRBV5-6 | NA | CASSWGPEAFF | TGTGCCAGCAGCTGGGGCCCTGAAGCTTTCTTT
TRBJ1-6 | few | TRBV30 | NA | CAWGPRGEDSPLHF | TGTGCCTGGGGACCGAGAGGGGAAGATTCACCCCTCCACTTT
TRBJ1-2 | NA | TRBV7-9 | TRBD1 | CASSFTGTGGDYTF | TGTGCCAGCAGCTTTACCGGGACAGGGGGCGACTACACCTTC
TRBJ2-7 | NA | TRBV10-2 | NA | CASSESYTYEQYF | TGCGCCAGCAGTGAGTCGTACACCTACGAGCAGTACTTC
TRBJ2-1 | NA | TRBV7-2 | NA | CASSVGVPNEQFF | TGTGCCAGCAGCGTCGGGGTCCCCAATGAGCAGTTCTTC
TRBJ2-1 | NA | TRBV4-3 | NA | CASSQERTVAESYNEQFF | TGCGCCAGCAGCCAAGAACGGACGGTAGCGGAATCCTACAATGAGCAGTTCTTC
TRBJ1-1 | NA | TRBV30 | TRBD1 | CAWNTGQGASEAFF | TGTGCCTGGAACACGGGACAGGGGGCGAGTGAAGCTTTCTTT